These T cell receptor beta chains were read from a single sample in a study of blood T cell repertoires in COVID-19. The data were produced by immunoSEQ multiplex PCR, yet TCRdb's version contains in-frame clones alone and is incomplete. The repertoire has about 300,000 clones, more than 75% of them found once; the top ten carry 2.6%. Sequencing input: PBMCs or T cells enriched from blood (not recorded which). These TCRs come from a woman in her late teens or twenties who had recovered from COVID-19. CDR3s include the opening cysteine and the closing phenylalanine or tryptophan. The order of the fields is J gene, D gene, clone size, V gene, CDR3 protein, CDR3 DNA. The D gene is left open where the match is weak. Size tells how often a clone was seen (once, few, many) or the class of an expanded clone, and some rows leave it out.

J: TRBJ2-7; D: NA; size: NA; V: TRBV11-3; CDR3: CASSLDRSEQYF; DNA: TGTGCCAGCAGCTTAGATCGGAGCGAGCAGTACTTC
J: TRBJ1-2; D: TRBD1; size: NA; V: TRBV5-6; CDR3: CASSSGQVANYGYTF; DNA: TGTGCCAGCAGCTCCGGACAGGTTGCTAACTATGGCTACACCTTC
J: TRBJ2-1; D: TRBD2; size: NA; V: TRBV5-1; CDR3: CASSYGIERGDNEQFF; DNA: TGCGCCAGCAGTTACGGGATAGAGCGGGGGGACAATGAGCAGTTCTTC
J: TRBJ1-2; D: NA; size: NA; V: TRBV5-1; CDR3: CASSAGGNYGYTF; DNA: TGCGCCAGCAGCGCGGGGGGAAACTATGGCTACACCTTC
J: TRBJ2-3; D: NA; size: once; V: TRBV27; CDR3: CASSLAGSDTQYF; DNA: TGTGCCAGCAGTTTAGCAGGATCAGATACGCAGTATTTT
J: TRBJ2-5; D: TRBD2; size: NA; V: TRBV18; CDR3: CASSTPRGNQETQYF; DNA: TGTGCCAGCTCAACGCCGCGGGGGAACCAAGAGACCCAGTACTTC
J: TRBJ2-7; D: TRBD2; size: NA; V: TRBV7-9; CDR3: CASSLKMGGDSYEQYF; DNA: TGTGCCAGCAGCTTAAAAATGGGAGGGGACTCCTACGAGCAGTACTTC
J: TRBJ1-4; D: NA; size: NA; V: TRBV24-1; CDR3: CATSDYGEKLFF; DNA: TGTGCCACCAGTGATTACGGTGAAAAACTGTTTTTT
J: TRBJ2-3; D: NA; size: NA; V: TRBV6-5; CDR3: CASSPHRPDTDTQYF; DNA: TGTGCCAGCAGTCCCCACAGGCCCGACACAGATACGCAGTATTTT
J: TRBJ2-5; D: TRBD2; size: NA; V: TRBV5-1; CDR3: CASSLSSGGRGETQYF; DNA: TGCGCCAGCAGCTTAAGTAGCGGGGGCCGGGGGGAGACCCAGTACTTC
J: TRBJ2-5; D: NA; size: NA; V: TRBV24-1; CDR3: CATSDRGQTQYF; DNA: TGTGCCACCAGTGATAGGGGTCAGACCCAGTACTTC
J: TRBJ1-5; D: TRBD1; size: NA; V: TRBV2; CDR3: CASSERQGNQPQHF; DNA: TGTGCCAGCAGTGAAAGACAGGGAAATCAGCCCCAGCATTTT
J: TRBJ1-2; D: TRBD1; size: NA; V: TRBV12-3/TRBV12-4; CDR3: CASSRSQGSGYTF; DNA: TGTGCCAGCAGCCGCTCACAGGGGTCGGGCTACACCTTC